This T cell receptor beta chain originates from a study of cytomegalovirus exposure and HLA in healthy donors. The germline CDR1 and CDR2 sequences are LGHNT and FRNRAP. V was cut by 4 bases and J by 4 bases, with 19 bases left in between. The CDR3 is made up of 16 amino acids. Sequencing used immunoSEQ multiplex PCR; TCRdb keeps in-frame clones, though not all of them. The repertoire holds about 260,000 clones, with around 91% as singletons. This sequence originates from a woman in her 30s in good health and CMV-seronegative. Sequenced sample: PBMCs. V and J are TRBV12-5 and TRBJ1-2, with unresolved D. The chain's CDR3 is CASGWLDAREIYGYTF. In nucleotides, the CDR3 is TGTGCTAGTGGTTGGCTGGACGCCCGTGAAATCTATGGCTACACCTTC.